This T cell receptor (beta chain) was observed in a study of T cell responses to AZD1222 COVID-19 vaccine. General study results and limits: Donors were largely white British and mainly female; clonal diversity was possibly underestimated. Nearly half of the spike-specific TCRs reportedly recognize variant regions that carry no mutations. Two AZD1222 administrations were followed by greater Spike-specific TCR breadth and depth.

Points on this clone: As yet, its antigen is unknown.

V was shortened by 6 bases and J by 5 bases, with 19 bases between the two germline ends. The CDR3 has 15 residues. Germline assignment: CDR1 SNHLY and CDR2 FYNNEI. Sequencing used immunoSEQ multiplex PCR; TCRdb keeps in-frame clones, though not all of them. This table has 150,000 to 200,000 clones, 90% appearing once. This specimen was peripheral blood, taken 28 days after the second AZD1222 dose. The V gene is TRBV2, the J gene TRBJ1-1; D not certain. The clonotype comes from an adult who received the AZD1222 COVID-19 vaccine. CDR3 bases: TGTGCCAGCAGGTTAGGGCAGGCGGGAAAGACTGAAGCTTTCTTT. Its protein is CASRLGQAGKTEAFF.